The 3 T cell receptor beta chains listed next were all sequenced from one sample in a study of cytomegalovirus exposure and HLA in healthy donors. Both 60 Vbeta primers and 13 Jbeta primers went into the PCR. Method: immunoSEQ multiplex PCR; TCRdb's copy keeps in-frame clones and lacks some. Of about 160,000 clones listed, around 74% are singletons. Sequenced sample: PBMCs. Source of these receptors: a female donor in good health and CMV-seronegative.

The V gene is TRBV4-2, the J gene TRBJ2-7; TRBD2 matches 7 bases. This CDR3 has 17 amino acids. Germline trimming cut 0 bases from V and 5 bases from J; bases unmatched to any gene: 13. Germline CDR1 is LGHNA and CDR2 is YNFKEQ. CDR3 DNA: TGTGCCAGCAGCCAAGATTCCCTTGCGCGGGAGTATGACGAGCAGTACTTC. It encodes CASSQDSLAREYDEQYF.

The rearrangement joins TRBV30 to TRBJ2-3, with 12 bases aligning to TRBD2. CDR1 and CDR2 from the germline V gene are GTSNPN and SVGIG (reference sequence). This CDR3 contains 15 residues. Trimming removed 7 bases from V and 5 bases from J; junction bases left unmatched: 10. The CDR3, as DNA: TGTGCCTCACTTCGGGCTAGCGGGGGGGTAGATACGCAGTATTTT. It codes for CASLRASGGVDTQYF. Using reference TRBV30 and TRBJ2-3 for the parts outside the CDR3, the full variable domain is SQTIHQWPATLVQPVGSPLSLECTVEGTSNPNLYWYRQAAGRGLQLLFYSVGIGQISSEVPQNLSASRPQDRQFILSSKKLLLSDSGFYLCASLRASGGVDTQYFGPGTRLTVL.

The rearrangement links TRBV11-3 to TRBJ2-5; D possibly corresponds to TRBD1 (6 bases). The assigned J gene may be wrong: the sequence end matches TRBJ2-7 better. Germline V gene sequence: CDR1 SGHNT, CDR2 YENEEA. CDR3 size: 13 residues. The CDR3 protein is CASSLYRDYEQYF. Here the CDR3 DNA reads TGTGCCAGCAGCTTGTACAGGGACTACGAGCAGTACTTC.